The sequence of this TCR beta chain was determined in a study of blood T cell repertoires in COVID-19. Repertoires were generated with immunoSEQ multiplex PCR, while TCRdb's copy carries only in-frame clones and drops some. The sample records roughly 110,000 clones, 70% to 90% being singletons. Sample: peripheral blood. The receptor was derived from a man aged 35 to 55 with acute or convalescent COVID-19.

DNA of the CDR3: TGTGCCAGCAGCATAGGAGCGGGGGGGCCAGGCACCGGGGAGCTGTTTTTT. It translates to CASSIGAGGPGTGELFF. The V and J genes are TRBV7-6 and TRBJ2-2, with 10 positions matching TRBD2. This CDR3 region has 17 residues. Germline-derived CDR1 and CDR2 are SGHVS and FNYEAQ. V dropped 5 bases and J dropped 4; count of bases not matched to a gene: 10.